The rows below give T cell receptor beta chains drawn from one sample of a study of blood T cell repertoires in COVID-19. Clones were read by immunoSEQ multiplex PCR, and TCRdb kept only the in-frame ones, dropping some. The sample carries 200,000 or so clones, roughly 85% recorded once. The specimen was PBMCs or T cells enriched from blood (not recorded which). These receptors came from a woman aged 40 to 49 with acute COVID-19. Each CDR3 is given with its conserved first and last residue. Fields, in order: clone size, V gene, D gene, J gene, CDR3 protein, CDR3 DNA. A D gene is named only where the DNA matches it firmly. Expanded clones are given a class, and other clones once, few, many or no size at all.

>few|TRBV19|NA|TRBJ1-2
CASREVAGNYGYTF
TGTGCCAGCCGTGAGGTGGCGGGCAACTATGGCTACACCTTC
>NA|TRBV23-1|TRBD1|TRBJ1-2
CASARDSYGYTF
TGCGCCAGCGCCCGGGACAGCTATGGCTACACCTTC
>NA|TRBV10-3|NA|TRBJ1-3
CAIRDHSGNTIYF
TGTGCCATCCGGGATCACTCTGGAAACACCATATATTTT
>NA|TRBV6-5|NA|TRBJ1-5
CASNREGGNQPQHF
TGTGCCAGTAACAGGGAAGGAGGCAATCAGCCCCAGCATTTT
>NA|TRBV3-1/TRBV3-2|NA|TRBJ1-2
CASTIGPGSNYGYTF
TGTGCCAGCACTATAGGTCCAGGGTCTAACTATGGCTACACCTTC
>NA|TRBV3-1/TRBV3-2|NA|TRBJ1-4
CASSQDGGRKLFF
TGTGCCAGCAGCCAAGATGGGGGGAGAAAACTGTTTTTT
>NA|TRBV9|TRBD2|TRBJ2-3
CASSGGTSGGITDTQYF
TGTGCCAGCAGCGGAGGGACTAGCGGGGGGATCACAGATACGCAGTATTTT
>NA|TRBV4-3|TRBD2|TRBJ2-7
CASSQDERGGYEQYF
TGCGCCAGCAGCCAGGACGAGCGGGGGGGCTACGAGCAGTACTTC
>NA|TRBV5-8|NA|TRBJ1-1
CASSRGGAGENTEAFF
TGTGCCAGCAGCCGTGGGGGGGCAGGGGAAAACACTGAAGCTTTCTTT
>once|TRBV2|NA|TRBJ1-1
CASCTVENTEAFF
TGTGCCAGCTGCACGGTAGAGAACACTGAAGCTTTCTTT
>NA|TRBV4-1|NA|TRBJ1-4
CASSQATGSSEKLFF
TGCGCCAGCAGCCAAGCCACAGGGTCAAGTGAAAAACTGTTTTTT
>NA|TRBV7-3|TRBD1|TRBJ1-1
CASSSDRDWNTEAFF
TGTGCCAGCAGCTCGGACAGGGACTGGAACACTGAAGCTTTCTTT
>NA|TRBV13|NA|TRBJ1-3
CASSQGDGNTIYF
TGTGCCAGCAGCCAAGGGGATGGAAACACCATATATTTT
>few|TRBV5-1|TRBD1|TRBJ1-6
CASSWGQGSPLHF
TGCGCCAGCAGCTGGGGACAGGGTTCACCCCTCCACTTT
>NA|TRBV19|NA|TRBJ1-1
CASSVGQNTEAFF
TGTGCCAGTAGTGTGGGACAGAACACTGAAGCTTTCTTT
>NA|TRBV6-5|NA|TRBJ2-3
CASKLAETADTQYF
TGTGCCAGCAAACTGGCGGAGACGGCAGATACGCAGTATTTT
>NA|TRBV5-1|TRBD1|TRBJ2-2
CASSWGDRETGELFF
TGCGCCAGCAGCTGGGGCGACAGGGAGACCGGGGAGCTGTTTTTT
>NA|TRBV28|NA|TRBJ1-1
CASSFGGTTEAFF
TGTGCCAGCAGTTTCGGGGGGACCACTGAAGCTTTCTTT
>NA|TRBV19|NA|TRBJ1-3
CASSQTGYSGNTIYF
TGTGCCAGTAGTCAGACAGGTTACTCTGGAAACACCATATATTTT
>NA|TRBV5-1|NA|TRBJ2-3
CASSLEPSRTDTQYF
TGCGCCAGCAGCTTGGAGCCTTCCCGCACAGATACGCAGTATTTT
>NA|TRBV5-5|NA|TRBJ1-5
CASSRDRDQPQHF
TGTGCCAGCAGTCGCGACAGAGATCAGCCCCAGCATTTT
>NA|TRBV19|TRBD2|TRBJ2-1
CASSIVASGGAVEQFF
TGTGCCAGTAGTATAGTTGCCAGCGGGGGGGCCGTTGAGCAGTTCTTC
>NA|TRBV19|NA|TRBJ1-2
CASKEGVNGYTF
TGTGCCAGTAAGGAAGGGGTGAATGGCTACACCTTC
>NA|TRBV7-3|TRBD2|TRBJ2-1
CASSSLASGYNEQFF
TGTGCCAGCAGCTCCTTGGCTAGCGGATACAATGAGCAGTTCTTC
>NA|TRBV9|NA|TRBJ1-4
CASSPPGNEKLFF
TGTGCCAGCAGCCCTCCCGGTAATGAAAAACTGTTTTTT
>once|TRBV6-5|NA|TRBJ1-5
CASSRGYSNQPQHF
TGTGCCAGCAGCAGGGGTTATAGCAATCAGCCCCAGCATTTT
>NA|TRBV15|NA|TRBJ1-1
CATRSGVQIDGTEAFF
TGTGCCACCAGGTCGGGGGTACAGATTGATGGGACTGAAGCTTTCTTT
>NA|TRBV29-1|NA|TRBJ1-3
CSALTGDSGNTIYF
TGCAGCGCCCTAACGGGGGACTCTGGAAACACCATATATTTT
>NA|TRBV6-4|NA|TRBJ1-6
CASSASITRDNNSPLHF
TGTGCCAGCAGTGCCTCGATCACCCGGGATAACAATTCACCCCTCCACTTT
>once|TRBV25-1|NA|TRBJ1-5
CASSTGFNQPQHF
TGTGCCAGCAGTACAGGTTTTAATCAGCCCCAGCATTTT
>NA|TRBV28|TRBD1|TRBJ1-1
CASSSWLLYGQGAEAFF
TGTGCCAGCAGTTCCTGGCTACTCTATGGACAGGGCGCTGAAGCTTTCTTT
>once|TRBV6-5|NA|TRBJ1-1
CASSSPGGSQAFF
TGTGCCAGCAGCTCTCCTGGGGGCAGCCAAGCTTTCTTT
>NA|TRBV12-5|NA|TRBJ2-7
CASGLNNPVGVGEQYF
TGTGCTAGTGGTTTGAATAACCCGGTCGGGGTAGGCGAGCAGTACTTC
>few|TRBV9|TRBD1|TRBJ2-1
CASSEGTGGAGHNEQFF
TGTGCCAGCAGCGAGGGGACAGGGGGCGCGGGTCACAATGAGCAGTTCTTC
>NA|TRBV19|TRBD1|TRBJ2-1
CASRSTGTVTHEQFF
TGTGCCAGTAGGTCGACCGGGACAGTCACCCATGAGCAGTTCTTC
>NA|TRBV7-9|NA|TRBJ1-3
CASSSSGYTIYF
TGTGCCAGCAGCTCCTCAGGGTACACCATATATTTT
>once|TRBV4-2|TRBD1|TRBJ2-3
CASSQGDRGLRTDTQYF
TGTGCCAGCAGCCAAGGGGACAGGGGGTTGAGGACAGATACGCAGTATTTT
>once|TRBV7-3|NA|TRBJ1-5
CASSLDGSGQPQHF
TGTGCCAGCAGCTTAGACGGTTCCGGGCAGCCCCAGCATTTT
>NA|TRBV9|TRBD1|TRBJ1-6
CASSAGTVNSPLHF
TGTGCCAGCAGCGCCGGGACAGTCAATTCACCCCTCCACTTT
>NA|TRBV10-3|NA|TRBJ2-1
CAISESGVSGNEQFF
TGTGCCATCAGTGAGTCCGGCGTCTCCGGGAATGAGCAGTTCTTC
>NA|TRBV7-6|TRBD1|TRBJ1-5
CASSLGETGLSNQPQHF
TGTGCCAGCAGCTTAGGGGAGACAGGGCTGAGCAATCAGCCCCAGCATTTT